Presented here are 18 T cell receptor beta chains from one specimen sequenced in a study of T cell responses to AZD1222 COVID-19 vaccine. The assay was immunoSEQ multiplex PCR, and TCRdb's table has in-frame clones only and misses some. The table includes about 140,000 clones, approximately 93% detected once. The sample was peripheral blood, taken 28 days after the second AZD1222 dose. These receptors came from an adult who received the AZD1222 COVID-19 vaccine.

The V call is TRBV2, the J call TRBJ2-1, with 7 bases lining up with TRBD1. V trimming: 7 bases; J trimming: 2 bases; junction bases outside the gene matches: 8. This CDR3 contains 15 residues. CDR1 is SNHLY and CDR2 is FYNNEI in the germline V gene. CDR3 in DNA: TGTGCCAGCATGAGGGGGCCTATAACCTACAATGAGCAGTTCTTC. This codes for CASMRGPITYNEQFF. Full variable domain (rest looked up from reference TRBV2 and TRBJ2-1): EPEVTQTPSHQVTQMGQEVILRCVPISNHLYFYWYRQILGQKVEFLVSFYNNEISEKSEIFDDQFSVERPDGSNFTLKIRSTKLEDSAMYFCASMRGPITYNEQFFGPGTRLTVL.

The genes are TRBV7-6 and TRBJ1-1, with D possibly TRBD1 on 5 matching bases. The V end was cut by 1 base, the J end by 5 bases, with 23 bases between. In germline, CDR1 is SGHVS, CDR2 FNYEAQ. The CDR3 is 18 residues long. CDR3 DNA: TGTGCCAGCAGCTTAGAGGGGCGTAGGGTACTCCCGGAGACTGAAGCTTTCTTT. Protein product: CASSLEGRRVLPETEAFF.

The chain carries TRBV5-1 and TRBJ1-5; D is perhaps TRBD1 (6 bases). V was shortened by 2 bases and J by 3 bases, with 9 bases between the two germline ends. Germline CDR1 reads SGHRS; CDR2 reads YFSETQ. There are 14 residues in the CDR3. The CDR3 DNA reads TGCGCCAGCAGCTTAGGGGGGAACAATCAGCCCCAGCATTTT. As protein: CASSLGGNNQPQHF.

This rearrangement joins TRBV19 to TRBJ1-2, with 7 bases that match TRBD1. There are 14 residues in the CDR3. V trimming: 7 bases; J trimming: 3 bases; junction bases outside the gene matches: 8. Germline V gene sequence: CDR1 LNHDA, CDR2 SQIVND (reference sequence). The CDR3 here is CASTPMQGDYGYTF. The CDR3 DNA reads TGTGCCAGTACCCCTATGCAGGGGGACTATGGCTACACCTTC.

This CDR3 is CASRKTGASTDTQYF. DNA of the CDR3: TGTGCCAGCAGGAAGACAGGGGCAAGCACAGATACGCAGTATTTT. This chain connects TRBV6-5 to TRBJ2-3, with 8 bases fitting TRBD1. This CDR3 region has 15 residues. Germline V gene sequence: CDR1 MNHEY, CDR2 SVGAGI. The ends lost 6 bases at V and 0 bases at J; junction bases unmatched: 5.

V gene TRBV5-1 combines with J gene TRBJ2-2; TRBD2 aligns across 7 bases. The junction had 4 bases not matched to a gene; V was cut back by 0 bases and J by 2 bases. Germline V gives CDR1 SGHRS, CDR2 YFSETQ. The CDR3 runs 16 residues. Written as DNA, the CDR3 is TGCGCCAGCAGCTTGGCGGCGGGGGTAAACACCGGGGAGCTGTTTTTT. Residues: CASSLAAGVNTGELFF.

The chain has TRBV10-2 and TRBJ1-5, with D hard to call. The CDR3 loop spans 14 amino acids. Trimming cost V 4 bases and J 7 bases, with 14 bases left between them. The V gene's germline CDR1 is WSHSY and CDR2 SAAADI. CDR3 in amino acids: CASSVTSYRQPQHF. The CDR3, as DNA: TGCGCCAGCAGTGTGACATCCTATCGGCAGCCCCAGCATTTT.

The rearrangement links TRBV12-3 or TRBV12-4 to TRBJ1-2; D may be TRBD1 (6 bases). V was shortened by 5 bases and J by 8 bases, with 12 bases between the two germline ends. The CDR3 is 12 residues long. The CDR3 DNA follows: TGTGCCAGCAGTCCAGGGGCGGGGGGCTACACCTTC. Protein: CASSPGAGGYTF.

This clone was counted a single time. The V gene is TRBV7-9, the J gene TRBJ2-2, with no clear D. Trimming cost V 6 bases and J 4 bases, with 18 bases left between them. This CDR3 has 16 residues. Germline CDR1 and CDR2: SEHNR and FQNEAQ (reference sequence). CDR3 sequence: CASRLPPPKSTGELFF. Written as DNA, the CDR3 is TGTGCCAGCAGATTACCTCCTCCAAAAAGCACCGGGGAGCTGTTTTTT.

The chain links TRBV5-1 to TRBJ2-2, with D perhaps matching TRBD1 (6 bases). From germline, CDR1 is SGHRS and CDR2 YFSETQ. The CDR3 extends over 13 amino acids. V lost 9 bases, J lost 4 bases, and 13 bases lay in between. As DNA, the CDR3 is TGCGCCACACGACAGGTTCCCACCGGGGAGCTGTTTTTT. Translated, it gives CATRQVPTGELFF.

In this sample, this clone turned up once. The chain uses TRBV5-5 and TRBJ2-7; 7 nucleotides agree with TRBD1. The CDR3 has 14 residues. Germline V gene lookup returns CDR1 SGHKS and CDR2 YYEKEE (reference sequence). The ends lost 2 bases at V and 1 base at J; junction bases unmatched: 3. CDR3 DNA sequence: TGTGCCAGCAGCTTACGACAGGGATCCTACGAGCAGTACTTC. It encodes CASSLRQGSYEQYF.

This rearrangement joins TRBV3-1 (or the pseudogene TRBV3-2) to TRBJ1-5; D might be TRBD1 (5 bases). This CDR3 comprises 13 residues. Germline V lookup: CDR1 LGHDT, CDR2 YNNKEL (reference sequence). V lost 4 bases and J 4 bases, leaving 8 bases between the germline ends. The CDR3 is CASSRKGNQPQHF. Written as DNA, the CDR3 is TGTGCCAGCAGCCGAAAGGGGAATCAGCCCCAGCATTTT.

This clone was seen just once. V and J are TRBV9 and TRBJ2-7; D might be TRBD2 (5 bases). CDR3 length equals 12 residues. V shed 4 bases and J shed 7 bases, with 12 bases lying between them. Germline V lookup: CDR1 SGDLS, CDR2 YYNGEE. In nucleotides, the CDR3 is TGTGCCAGCAGCCAACGGGAAGGGGAGCAGTACTTC. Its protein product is CASSQREGEQYF.

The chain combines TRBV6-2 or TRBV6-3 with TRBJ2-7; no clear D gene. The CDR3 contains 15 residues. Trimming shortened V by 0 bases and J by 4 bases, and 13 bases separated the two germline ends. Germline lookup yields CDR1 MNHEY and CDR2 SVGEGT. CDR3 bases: TGTGCCAGCAGTTACTCGGCCAGCGAACGGTACGAGCAGTACTTC. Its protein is CASSYSASERYEQYF.

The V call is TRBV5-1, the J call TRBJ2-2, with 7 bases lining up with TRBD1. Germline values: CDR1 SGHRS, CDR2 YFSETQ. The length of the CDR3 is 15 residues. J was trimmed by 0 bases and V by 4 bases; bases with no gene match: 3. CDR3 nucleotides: TGCGCCAGCAGCGACAGGGCCTCGAACACCGGGGAGCTGTTTTTT. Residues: CASSDRASNTGELFF. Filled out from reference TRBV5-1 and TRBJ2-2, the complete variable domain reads KAGVTQTPRYLIKTRGQQVTLSCSPISGHRSVSWYQQTPGQGLQFLFEYFSETQRNKGNFPGRFSGRQFSNSRSEMNVSTLELGDSALYLCASSDRASNTGELFFGEGSRLTVL.

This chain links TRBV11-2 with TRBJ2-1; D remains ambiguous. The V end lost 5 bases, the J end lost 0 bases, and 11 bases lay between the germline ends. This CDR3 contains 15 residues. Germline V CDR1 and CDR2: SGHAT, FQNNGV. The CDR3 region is CASSLRTGSYNEQFF. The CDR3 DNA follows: TGTGCCAGCAGCCTGAGAACTGGCTCCTACAATGAGCAGTTCTTC.

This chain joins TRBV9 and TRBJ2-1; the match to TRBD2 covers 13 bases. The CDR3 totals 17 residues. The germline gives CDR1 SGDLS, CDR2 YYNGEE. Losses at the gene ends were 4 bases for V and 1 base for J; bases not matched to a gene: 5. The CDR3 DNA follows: TGTGCCAGCAGCACCAGACTAGCGGGAGGATCCTACAATGAGCAGTTCTTC. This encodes CASSTRLAGGSYNEQFF.

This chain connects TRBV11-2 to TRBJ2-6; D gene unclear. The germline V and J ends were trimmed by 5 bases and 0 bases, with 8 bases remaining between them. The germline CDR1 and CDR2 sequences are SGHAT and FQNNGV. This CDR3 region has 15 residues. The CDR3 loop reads CASSIGNSGANVLTF. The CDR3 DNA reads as TGTGCCAGCAGCATCGGAAACTCTGGGGCCAACGTCCTGACTTTC.